These 3 T cell receptor beta chains came from one sample sequenced in a study of blood T cells in healthy people across ages. Primers used in a second PCR of roughly 6 to 12 cycles were a sample-barcoded 5' primer and a J-beta primer mix. TCRdb passed the 5' RACE reads through MiXCR, listing each CDR3 protein once. The data contain around 900,000 distinct CDR3 sequences, 29% of them singletons. Input material: blood. Receptors were obtained from a woman at least 80 years old in good health.

The count of this clonotype is one. The chain employs TRBV24-1 and TRBJ1-4, with TRBD1 as a possible D gene (6 bases). This CDR3 contains 15 residues. V was trimmed by 3 bases and J by 6 bases, leaving 13 bases between them. Looked up from germline, CDR1 is KGHDR and CDR2 is SFDVKD. The CDR3 nucleotides are TGTGCCACCAGTGATCCCAGGGGTCGGGATGAAAAACTGTTTTTT. This codes for CATSDPRGRDEKLFF.

This clonotype was counted only a few times. The chain carries TRBV5-1 and TRBJ2-3; D is unresolved. Germline V gene sequence: CDR1 SGHRS, CDR2 YFSETQ. Between the trimmed V and J ends, which lost 3 bases and 5 bases, there was a span of 13 bases. The CDR3 consists of 14 residues. In nucleotides, the CDR3 is TGCGCCAGCAGCTGGGCGTTTTCTTTAGATACGCAGTATTTT. Translated, it gives CASSWAFSLDTQYF.

Comments on this clonotype: Since a much larger clone is just one base distant, this may be a read error. This chain connects TRBV7-9 to TRBJ1-2; the match to TRBD1 covers 7 bases. V shed 8 bases and J 6 bases; nucleotides not matched to a gene: 12. Germline V gene sequence: CDR1 SEHNR, CDR2 FQNEAQ (reference sequence). The CDR3 contains 14 residues. The CDR3, as DNA: TGTGCCAGCGGCTCTCTGACAGGGCTCAATGGCTACACCTTC. It codes for CASGSLTGLNGYTF.